The present T cell receptor (beta chain) was sequenced within a study of blood T cell repertoires in COVID-19. This clone was counted once. This table comes from immunoSEQ multiplex PCR, and its TCRdb copy is limited to in-frame clones, with some not included. The sample has nearly 80,000 clones, 75% to 95% seen once. The source of this sequence is a woman of 80 years or more with acute or convalescent COVID-19. The sample consisted of peripheral blood.

CDR3 in DNA: TGTGCCAGTAGCACCAGGGGGACAGCCTATAGCAATCAGCCCCAGCATTTT. This codes for CASSTRGTAYSNQPQHF. The chain recombines TRBV19 with TRBJ1-5; 7 nucleotides agree with TRBD1. V was clipped by 6 bases and J by 0 bases; unmatched bases: 11. The germline gives CDR1 LNHDA, CDR2 SQIVND (reference sequence). CDR3 length: 17 amino acids.